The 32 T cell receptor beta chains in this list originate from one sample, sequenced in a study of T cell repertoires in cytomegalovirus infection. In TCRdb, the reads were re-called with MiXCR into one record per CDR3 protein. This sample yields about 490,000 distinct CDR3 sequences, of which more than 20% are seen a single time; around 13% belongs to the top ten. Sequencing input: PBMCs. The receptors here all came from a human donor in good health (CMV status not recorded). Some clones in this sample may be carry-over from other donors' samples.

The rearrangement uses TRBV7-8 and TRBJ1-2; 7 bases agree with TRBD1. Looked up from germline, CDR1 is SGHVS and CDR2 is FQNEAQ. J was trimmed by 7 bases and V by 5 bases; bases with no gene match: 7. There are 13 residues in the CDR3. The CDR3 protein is CASSPRRDSGYTF. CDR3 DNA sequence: TGTGCCAGCAGCCCACGGAGGGACAGTGGCTACACCTTC.

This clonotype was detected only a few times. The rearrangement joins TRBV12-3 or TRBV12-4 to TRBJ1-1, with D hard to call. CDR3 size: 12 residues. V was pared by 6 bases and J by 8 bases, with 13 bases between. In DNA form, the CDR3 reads TGTGCCAGCAGCCTAACCGGGGTGGAAGCTTTCTTT. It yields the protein CASSLTGVEAFF.

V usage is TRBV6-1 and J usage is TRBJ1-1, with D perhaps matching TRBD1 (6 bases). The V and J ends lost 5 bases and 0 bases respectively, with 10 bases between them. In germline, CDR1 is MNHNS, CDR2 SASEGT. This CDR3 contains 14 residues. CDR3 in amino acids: CASSFTGMNTEAFF. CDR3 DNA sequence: TGTGCCAGCAGTTTTACAGGGATGAACACTGAAGCTTTCTTT.

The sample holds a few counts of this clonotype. This CDR3 is CASSLGGRAEETQYF. The CDR3 DNA is TGTGCCAGCAGCTTAGGGGGTCGAGCGGAAGAGACCCAGTACTTC. The gene calls are TRBV7-2 and TRBJ2-5; the D gene is possibly TRBD2 (5 bases). The germline V gene has CDR1 SGHTA and CDR2 FQGNSA. The germline V and J ends were trimmed by 1 base and 3 bases, with 12 bases remaining between them. The CDR3 totals 15 residues.

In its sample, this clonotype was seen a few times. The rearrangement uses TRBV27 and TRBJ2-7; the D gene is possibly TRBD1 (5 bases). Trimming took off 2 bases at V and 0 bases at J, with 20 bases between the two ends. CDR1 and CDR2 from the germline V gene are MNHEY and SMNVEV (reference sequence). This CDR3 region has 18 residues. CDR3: CASSLTARATSISYEQYF. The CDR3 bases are TGTGCCAGCAGTTTAACCGCCAGGGCGACGTCCATCTCCTACGAGCAGTACTTC.

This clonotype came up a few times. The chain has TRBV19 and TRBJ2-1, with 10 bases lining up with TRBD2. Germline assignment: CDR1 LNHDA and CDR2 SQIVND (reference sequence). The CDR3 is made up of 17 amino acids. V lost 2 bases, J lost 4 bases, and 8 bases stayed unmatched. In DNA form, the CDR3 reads TGTGCCAGTAGTATAACCTCCGGGACTAGCGAGTACAATGAGCAGTTCTTC. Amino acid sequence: CASSITSGTSEYNEQFF.

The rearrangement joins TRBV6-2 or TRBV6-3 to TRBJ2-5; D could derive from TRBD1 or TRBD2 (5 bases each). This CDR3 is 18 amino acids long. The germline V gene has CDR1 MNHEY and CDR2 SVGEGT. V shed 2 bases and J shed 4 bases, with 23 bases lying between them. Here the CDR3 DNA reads TGTGCCAGCAGTTACCTCCCCGGGACCCATCGTTCGGCAGAGACCCAGTACTTC. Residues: CASSYLPGTHRSAETQYF.

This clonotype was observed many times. The CDR3 region has the DNA TGTGCCAGCAGTTACTACCAGAGCCCAAACAATGAGCAGTTCTTC. The encoded protein is CASSYYQSPNNEQFF. This rearrangement joins TRBV12-3 or TRBV12-4 to TRBJ2-1; D gene ambiguous. The CDR3 is 15 residues long. The V end lost 4 bases, the J end lost 5 bases, and 15 bases lay between the germline ends.

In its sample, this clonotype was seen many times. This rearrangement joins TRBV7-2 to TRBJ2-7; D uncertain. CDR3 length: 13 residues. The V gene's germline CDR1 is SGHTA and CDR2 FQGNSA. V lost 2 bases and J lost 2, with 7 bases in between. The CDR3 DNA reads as TGTGCCAGCAGCTTAAGACGGACCTACGAGCAGTACTTC. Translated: CASSLRRTYEQYF.

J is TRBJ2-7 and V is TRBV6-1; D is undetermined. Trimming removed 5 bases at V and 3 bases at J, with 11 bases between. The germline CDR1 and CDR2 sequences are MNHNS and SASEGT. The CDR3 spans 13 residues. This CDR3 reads CASSYAMHYEQYV. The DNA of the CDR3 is TGTGCCAGCAGTTACGCCATGCACTACGAGCAGTACGTC.

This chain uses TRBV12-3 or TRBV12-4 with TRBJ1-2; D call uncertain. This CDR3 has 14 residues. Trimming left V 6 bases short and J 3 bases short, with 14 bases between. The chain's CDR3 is CASRPRTDHYGYTF. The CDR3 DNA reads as TGTGCCAGCAGACCCCGGACGGACCACTATGGCTACACCTTC.

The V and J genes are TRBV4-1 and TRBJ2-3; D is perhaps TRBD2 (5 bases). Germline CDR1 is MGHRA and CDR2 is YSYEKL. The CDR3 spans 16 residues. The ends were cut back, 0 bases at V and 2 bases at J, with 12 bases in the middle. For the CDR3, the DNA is TGCGCCAGCAGCCAAGAATCAAGCGGTTCCACAGATACGCAGTATTTT. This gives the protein CASSQESSGSTDTQYF.

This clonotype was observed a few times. CDR3: CASKKAGGTDTQYF. The CDR3 DNA reads as TGTGCCAGCAAGAAAGCGGGAGGAACAGATACGCAGTATTTT. The V gene is TRBV12-3 or TRBV12-4, the J gene TRBJ2-3; 9 nucleotides match TRBD2. Trimming took 7 bases from V and 3 from J; bases not matched to a gene: 5. The CDR3 spans 14 residues.

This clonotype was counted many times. This CDR3 is CASSPRWEFYGYTF. CDR3 bases: TGTGCCAGCAGCCCTAGGTGGGAATTCTATGGCTACACCTTC. The chain uses TRBV7-8 and TRBJ1-2, with D hard to call. The V and J ends lost 5 bases and 4 bases respectively, with 14 bases between them. Per germline, CDR1 SGHVS and CDR2 FQNEAQ. The CDR3 spans 14 residues.

For the CDR3, the DNA is TGTGCCAGCAGTTACGATCTGCGGAACACTGAAGCTTTCTTT. Translation gives CASSYDLRNTEAFF. The rearrangement links TRBV6-2 or TRBV6-3 to TRBJ1-1; no definite D call. V dropped 2 bases and J dropped 1 base, with 8 bases sitting between them. The CDR3 covers 14 residues. Germline values: CDR1 MNHEY, CDR2 SVGEGT.

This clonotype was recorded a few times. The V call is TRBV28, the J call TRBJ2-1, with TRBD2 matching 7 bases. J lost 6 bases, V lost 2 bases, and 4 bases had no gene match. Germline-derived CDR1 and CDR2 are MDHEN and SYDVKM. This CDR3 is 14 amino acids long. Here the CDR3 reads CASSLGASGNEQFF. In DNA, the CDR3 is TGTGCCAGCAGTTTAGGGGCTAGCGGCAATGAGCAGTTCTTC.

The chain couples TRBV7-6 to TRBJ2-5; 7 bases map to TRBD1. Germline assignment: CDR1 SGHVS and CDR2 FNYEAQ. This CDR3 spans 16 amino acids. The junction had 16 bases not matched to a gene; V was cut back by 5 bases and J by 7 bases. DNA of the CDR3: TGTGCCAGCAGCCCACTAGGGGGCGGACCCCGGGGGACCCAGTACTTC. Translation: CASSPLGGGPRGTQYF.

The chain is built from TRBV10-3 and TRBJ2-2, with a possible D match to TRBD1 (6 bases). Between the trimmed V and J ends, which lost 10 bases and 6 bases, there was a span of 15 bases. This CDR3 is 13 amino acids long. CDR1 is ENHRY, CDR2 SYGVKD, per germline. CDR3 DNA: TGTGCCACCTCCGGACAGAGACCCGGGGAGCTGTTTTTT. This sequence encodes CATSGQRPGELFF.

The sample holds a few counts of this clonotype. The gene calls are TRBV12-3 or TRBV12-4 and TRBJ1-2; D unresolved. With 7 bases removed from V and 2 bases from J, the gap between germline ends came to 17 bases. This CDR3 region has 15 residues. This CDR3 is CASTPSNLWNYGYTF. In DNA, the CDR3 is TGTGCCAGCACCCCGTCCAACCTGTGGAACTATGGCTACACCTTC.

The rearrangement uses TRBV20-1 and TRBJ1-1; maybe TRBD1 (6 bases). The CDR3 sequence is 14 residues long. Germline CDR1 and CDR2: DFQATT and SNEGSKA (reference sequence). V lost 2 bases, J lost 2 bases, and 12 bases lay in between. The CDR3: CSARYPQGNTEAFF. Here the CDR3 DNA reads TGCAGTGCTAGATATCCACAGGGTAACACTGAAGCTTTCTTT.

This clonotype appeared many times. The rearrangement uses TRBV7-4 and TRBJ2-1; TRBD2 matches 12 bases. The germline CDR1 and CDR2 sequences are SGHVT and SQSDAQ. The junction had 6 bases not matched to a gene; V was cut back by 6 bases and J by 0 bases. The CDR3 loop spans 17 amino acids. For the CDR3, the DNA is TGTGCCAGCAGTATTACTAGCGGGAGGAGCTCCTACAATGAGCAGTTCTTC. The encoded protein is CASSITSGRSSYNEQFF.

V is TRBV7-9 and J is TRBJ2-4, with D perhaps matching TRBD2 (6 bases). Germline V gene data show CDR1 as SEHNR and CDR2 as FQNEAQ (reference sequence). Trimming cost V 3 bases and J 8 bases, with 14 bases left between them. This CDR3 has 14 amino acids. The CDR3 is CASSFSRLVDIQYF. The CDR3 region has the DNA TGTGCCAGCAGCTTTTCCAGACTAGTGGACATTCAGTACTTC. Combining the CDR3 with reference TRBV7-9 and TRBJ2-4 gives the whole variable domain DTGVSQNPRHKITKRGQNVTFRCDPISEHNRLYWYRQTLGQGPEFLTYFQNEAQLEKSRLLSDRFSAERPKGSFSTLEIQRTEQGDSAMYLCASSFSRLVDIQYFGAGTRLSVL.

The CDR3 sequence: CASSESRGENYEQYV. The CDR3 DNA sequence: TGTGCCAGCAGTGAGTCCCGCGGGGAGAACTACGAGCAGTACGTC. The V gene is TRBV2, the J gene TRBJ2-7; D perhaps matches TRBD2 (6 bases). The CDR3 is 15 residues long. V was trimmed by 3 bases and J by 3 bases, leaving 15 bases between them. CDR1 and CDR2 from the germline V gene are SNHLY and FYNNEI.

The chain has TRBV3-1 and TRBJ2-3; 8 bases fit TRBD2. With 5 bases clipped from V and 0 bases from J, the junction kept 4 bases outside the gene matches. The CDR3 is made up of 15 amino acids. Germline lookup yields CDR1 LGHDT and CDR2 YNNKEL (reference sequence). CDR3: CASSGLALSTDTQYF. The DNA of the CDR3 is TGTGCCAGCAGCGGACTAGCCCTAAGCACAGATACGCAGTATTTT.

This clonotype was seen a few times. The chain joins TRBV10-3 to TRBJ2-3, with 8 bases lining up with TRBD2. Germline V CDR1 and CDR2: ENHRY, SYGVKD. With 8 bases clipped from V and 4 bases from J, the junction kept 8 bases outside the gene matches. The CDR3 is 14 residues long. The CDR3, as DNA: TGTGCCATCGGTGGTAGCGGGACTTCAGATACGCAGTATTTT. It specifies CAIGGSGTSDTQYF.

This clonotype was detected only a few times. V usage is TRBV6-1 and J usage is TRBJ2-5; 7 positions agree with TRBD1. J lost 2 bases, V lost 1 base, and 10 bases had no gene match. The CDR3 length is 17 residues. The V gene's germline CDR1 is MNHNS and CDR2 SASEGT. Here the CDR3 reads CASSEDGRGFGQETQYF. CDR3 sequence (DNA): TGTGCCAGCAGTGAAGATGGCAGGGGGTTTGGACAAGAGACCCAGTACTTC.

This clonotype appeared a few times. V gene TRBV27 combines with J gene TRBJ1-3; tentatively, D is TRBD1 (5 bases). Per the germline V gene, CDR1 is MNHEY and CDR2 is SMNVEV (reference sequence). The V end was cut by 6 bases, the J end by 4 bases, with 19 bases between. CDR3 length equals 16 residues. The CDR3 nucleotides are TGTGCCAGCAGGCCCCGGGGAGGGGTTATCGGAAACACCATATATTTT. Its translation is CASRPRGGVIGNTIYF.

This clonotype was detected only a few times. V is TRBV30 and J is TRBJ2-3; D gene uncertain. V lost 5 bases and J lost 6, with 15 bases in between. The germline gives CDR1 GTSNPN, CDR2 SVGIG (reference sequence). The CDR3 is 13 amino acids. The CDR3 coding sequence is TGTGCCTGGCTCAACAACGCTGGTGATACGCAGTATTTT. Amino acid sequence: CAWLNNAGDTQYF.

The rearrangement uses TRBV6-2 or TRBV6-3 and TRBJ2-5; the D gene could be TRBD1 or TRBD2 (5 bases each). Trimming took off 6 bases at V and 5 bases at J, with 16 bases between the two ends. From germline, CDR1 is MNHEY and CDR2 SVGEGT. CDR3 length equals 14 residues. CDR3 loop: CASSLFGATETQYF. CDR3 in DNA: TGTGCCAGCAGCCTGTTCGGGGCGACCGAGACCCAGTACTTC.

CDR3 amino acids: CASSPGPGQGAFF. CDR3 sequence (DNA): TGTGCCAGCAGTCCCGGACCGGGACAGGGGGCTTTCTTT. The chain recombines TRBV28 with TRBJ1-1; 10 bases map to TRBD1. V shed 5 bases, J shed 11 bases, and the junction held 8 bases outside the gene matches. The CDR3 runs to 13 residues. Per germline, CDR1 MDHEN and CDR2 SYDVKM.

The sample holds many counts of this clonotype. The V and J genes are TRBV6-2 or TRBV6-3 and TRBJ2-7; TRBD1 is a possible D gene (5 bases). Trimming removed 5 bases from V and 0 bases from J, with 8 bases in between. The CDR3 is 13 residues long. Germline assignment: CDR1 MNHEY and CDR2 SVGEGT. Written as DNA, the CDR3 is TGTGCCAGCAGTGGACAAAACTCCTACGAGCAGTACGTC. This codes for CASSGQNSYEQYV.

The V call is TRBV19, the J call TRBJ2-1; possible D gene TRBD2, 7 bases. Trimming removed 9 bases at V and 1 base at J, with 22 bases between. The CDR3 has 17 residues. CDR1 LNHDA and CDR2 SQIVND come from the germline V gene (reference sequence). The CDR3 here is CASSPRGGQGSYNEQFF. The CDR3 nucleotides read TGTGCCAGCTCACCTAGGGGGGGGCAGGGATCCTACAATGAGCAGTTCTTC.